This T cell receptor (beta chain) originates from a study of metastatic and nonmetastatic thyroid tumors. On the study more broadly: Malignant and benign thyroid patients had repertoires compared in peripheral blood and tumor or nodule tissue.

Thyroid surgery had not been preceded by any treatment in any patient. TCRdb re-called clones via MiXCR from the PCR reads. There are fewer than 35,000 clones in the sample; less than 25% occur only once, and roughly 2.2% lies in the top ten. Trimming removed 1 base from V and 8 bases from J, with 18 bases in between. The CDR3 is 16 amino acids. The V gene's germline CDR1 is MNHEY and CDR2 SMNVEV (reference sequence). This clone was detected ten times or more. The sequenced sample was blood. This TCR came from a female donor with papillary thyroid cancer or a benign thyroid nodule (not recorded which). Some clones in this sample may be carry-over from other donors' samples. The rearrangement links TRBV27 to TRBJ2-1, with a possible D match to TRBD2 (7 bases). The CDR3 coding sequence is TGTGCCAGCAGTTTATTCGACCCTAGGGGGGGAGATGAGCAGTTCTTC. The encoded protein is CASSLFDPRGGDEQFF.